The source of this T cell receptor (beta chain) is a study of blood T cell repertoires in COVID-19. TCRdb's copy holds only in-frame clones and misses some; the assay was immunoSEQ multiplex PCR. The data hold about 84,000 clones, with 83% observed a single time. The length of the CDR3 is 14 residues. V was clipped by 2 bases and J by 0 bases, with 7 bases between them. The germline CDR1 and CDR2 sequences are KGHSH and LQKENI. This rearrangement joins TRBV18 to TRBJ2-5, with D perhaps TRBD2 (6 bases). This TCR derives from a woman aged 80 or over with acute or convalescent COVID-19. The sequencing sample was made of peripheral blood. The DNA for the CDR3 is TGTGCCAGCTCACCAGGCGGGAACCAAGAGACCCAGTACTTC. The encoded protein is CASSPGGNQETQYF.